This TCR beta chain came from a study of T-cell reconstitution after alpha-beta-depleted transplantation in children. Whole-study results and caveats: Reports say that about two months after transplant, the alpha-beta T cells came out of several hundred graft clones that had expanded.

The germline gives CDR1 MDHEN, CDR2 SYDVKM. The germline V and J ends were trimmed by 5 bases and 0 bases, with 8 bases remaining between them. The CDR3 runs 13 residues. This clonotype was seen a handful of times. Its antigen is not known. The authors prepared the TCRbeta library with unique molecular identifiers. TCRdb reprocessed the PCR reads via MiXCR and lists one record per CDR3 protein. This table has more than 400,000 distinct CDR3 sequences, about an eighth appearing once. This TCR derives from a female patient between 2 and 15 years old who had a stem cell transplant for aplastic anemia, so the T cells may come from the graft donor. The V and J genes are TRBV28 and TRBJ2-7; the D gene is possibly TRBD2 (6 bases). The sample consisted of PBMCs, mostly from graft donor cells, taken 180 days after TCRalphabeta/CD19-depleted stem cell transplant. DNA for the CDR3: TGTGCCAGCAGTGACGGGGGCTCCTACGAGCAGTACTTC. Its translation: CASSDGGSYEQYF. The variable domain in full, completed from reference TRBV28 and TRBJ2-7, reads DVKVTQSSRYLVKRTGEKVFLECVQDMDHENMFWYRQDPGLGLRLIYFSYDVKMKEKGDIPEGYSVSREKKERFSLILESASTNQTSMYLCASSDGGSYEQYFGPGTRLTVT.